Below, 8 T cell receptor beta chains from the same sample are listed, as sequenced in a study of Graves' ophthalmopathy and Graves' hyperthyroidism. Investigators amplified TCR beta CDR3 regions from RNA transcripts. RT-PCR with HTBI primers came first, then second-round multiplex PCR. TCRdb reprocessed the multiplex PCR reads via MiXCR and lists one record per CDR3 protein. The repertoire holds about 740,000 distinct CDR3 sequences, roughly two fifths seen once, with approximately 46% in the top ten. The specimen sequenced was peripheral blood. These receptors were taken from an adult man with Graves' ophthalmopathy.

The gene calls are TRBV29-1 and TRBJ2-6, with 10 nucleotides matching TRBD2. V shed 3 bases, J shed 11 bases, and the junction held 7 bases outside the gene matches. Germline assignment: CDR1 SQVTM and CDR2 ANQGSEA. This CDR3 has 14 amino acids. DNA of the CDR3: TGCAGCGTTGAGGAGCGGGAGGGGTCCTACGTCCTGACTTTC. This encodes CSVEEREGSYVLTF.

This clonotype came up a few times. The chain carries TRBV5-8 and TRBJ2-2; D gene ambiguous. Germline V gene sequence: CDR1 SGHTS, CDR2 YDEGEE. Trimming left V 6 bases short and J 1 base short, with 7 bases between. The CDR3 has 13 amino acids. CDR3 DNA: TGTGCCAGCAACAGACAGAACACCGGGGAGCTGTTTTTT. It encodes CASNRQNTGELFF.

The chain has TRBV11-2 and TRBJ1-1; D is unclear. Germline V gene sequence: CDR1 SGHAT, CDR2 FQNNGV. With 8 bases removed from V and 0 bases from J, the gap between germline ends came to 19 bases. The CDR3 is 16 amino acids. CDR3 bases: TGTGCCAGCTTCTTGGCGGGGATTGGATTGAACACTGAAGCTTTCTTT. This encodes CASFLAGIGLNTEAFF.

Details on this clonotype: One end of the junction does not line up with germline, which may come from a read error. The chain couples TRBV24-1 to TRBJ1-5, with 8 bases lining up with TRBD1. CDR1 and CDR2 (germline): KGHDR, SFDVKD. The CDR3 length is 15 residues. The CDR3 here is CASSEFWTGTQPQHF. The CDR3 DNA reads TGTGCCAGCAGTGAATTTTGGACAGGGACCCAGCCCCAGCATTTT.

The chain has TRBV11-2 and TRBJ2-5; the D gene is possibly TRBD1 (6 bases). This CDR3 contains 14 residues. Deletions cut 5 bases from V and 4 bases from J, with 14 bases between. Per the germline V gene, CDR1 is SGHAT and CDR2 is FQNNGV. As DNA, the CDR3 is TGTGCCAGCAGCCTCTTACGAGGGGGAGAGACCCAGTACTTC. It specifies CASSLLRGGETQYF.

This clonotype came up many times. The rearrangement joins TRBV10-3 to TRBJ2-5; 12 bases map to TRBD2. CDR1 is ENHRY and CDR2 is SYGVKD in the germline V gene. The CDR3 runs 17 residues. The J segment lost 5 bases and the V segment lost 0 bases, leaving 7 bases of the junction unmatched. In nucleotides, the CDR3 is TGTGCCATCAGTGAGTCCTACGGACTAGCGGGGAGGGAGACCCAGTACTTC. It yields the protein CAISESYGLAGRETQYF.

On this clonotype itself: The junction departs from the called germline gene at one end, perhaps through a read error. The rearrangement joins TRBV7-9 to TRBJ2-5, with 11 bases fitting TRBD2. The CDR3 extends over 17 amino acids. Germline V gene data show CDR1 as SEHNR and CDR2 as FQNEAQ (reference sequence). DNA of the CDR3: TGCGCCAGCAGCCAAGCACTCGGGACTAGCGGCCAAGAGACCCAGTACTTC. Translated, it gives CASSQALGTSGQETQYF.

Details on this clonotype: A read error is possible here, since a much larger clone lies one base away. Without the conserved terminal phenylalanine or tryptophan, this CDR3 likely stems from a read error. V and J are TRBV10-3 and TRBJ2-5; 10 nucleotides match TRBD1. CDR3 length equals 16 residues. Trimming cost V 2 bases and J 5 bases; bases outside gene matches: 8. Germline values: CDR1 ENHRY, CDR2 SYGVKD. CDR3 nucleotides: TGTGCCATCAGTGAGATGAGACAGGGGGCTTTGGAGACCCAGTACTCC. Residues: CAISEMRQGALETQYS.